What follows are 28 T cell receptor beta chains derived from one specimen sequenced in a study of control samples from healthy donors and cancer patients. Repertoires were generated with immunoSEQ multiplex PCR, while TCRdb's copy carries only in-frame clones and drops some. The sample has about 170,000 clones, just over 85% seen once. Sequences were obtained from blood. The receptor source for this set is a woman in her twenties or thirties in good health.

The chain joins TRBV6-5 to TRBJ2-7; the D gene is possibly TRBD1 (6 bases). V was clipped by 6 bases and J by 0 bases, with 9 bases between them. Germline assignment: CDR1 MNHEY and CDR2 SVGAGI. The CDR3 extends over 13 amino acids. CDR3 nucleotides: TGTGCCAGCAGCCGAGGGGGCTCCTACGAGCAGTACGTC. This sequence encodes CASSRGGSYEQYV.

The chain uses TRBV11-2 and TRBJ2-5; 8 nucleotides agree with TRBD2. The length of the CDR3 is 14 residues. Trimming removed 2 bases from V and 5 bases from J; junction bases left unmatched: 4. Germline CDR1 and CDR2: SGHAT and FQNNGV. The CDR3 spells CASSLTSGGETQYF. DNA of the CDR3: TGTGCCAGCAGCTTAACTAGCGGAGGGGAGACCCAGTACTTC.

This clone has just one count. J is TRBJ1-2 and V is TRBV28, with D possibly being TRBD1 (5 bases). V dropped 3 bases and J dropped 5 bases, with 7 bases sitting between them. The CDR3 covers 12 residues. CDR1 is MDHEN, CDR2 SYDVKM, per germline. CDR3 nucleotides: TGTGCCAGCAGTTTTAGGGGATATGGCTACACCTTC. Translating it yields CASSFRGYGYTF.

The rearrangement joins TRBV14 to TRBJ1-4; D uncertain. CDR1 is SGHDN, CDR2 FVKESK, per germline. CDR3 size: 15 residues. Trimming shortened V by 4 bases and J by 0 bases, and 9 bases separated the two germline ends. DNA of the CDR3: TGTGCCAGCAGCCCTAGGGCAGCAACTAATGAAAAACTGTTTTTT. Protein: CASSPRAATNEKLFF.

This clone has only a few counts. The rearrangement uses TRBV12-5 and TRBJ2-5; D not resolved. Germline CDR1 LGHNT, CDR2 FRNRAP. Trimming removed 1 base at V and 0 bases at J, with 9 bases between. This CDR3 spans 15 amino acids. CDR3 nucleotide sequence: TGTGCTAGTGGTTTGGGGCGGCAGCACCAAGAGACCCAGTACTTC. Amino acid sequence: CASGLGRQHQETQYF.

The CDR3 region has the DNA TGTGCCAGCAGTTTATCCAGACAGGGGGAATCTGAAGCTTTCTTT. Its protein is CASSLSRQGESEAFF. The chain has TRBV28 and TRBJ1-1, with TRBD1 matching 9 bases. V lost 1 base and J lost 6; bases outside the gene matches: 6. This CDR3 spans 15 amino acids. Germline assignment: CDR1 MDHEN and CDR2 SYDVKM. The variable domain in full, with the rest retrieved from reference TRBV28 and TRBJ1-1, is DVKVTQSSRYLVKRTGEKVFLECVQDMDHENMFWYRQDPGLGLRLIYFSYDVKMKEKGDIPEGYSVSREKKERFSLILESASTNQTSMYLCASSLSRQGESEAFFGQGTRLTVV.

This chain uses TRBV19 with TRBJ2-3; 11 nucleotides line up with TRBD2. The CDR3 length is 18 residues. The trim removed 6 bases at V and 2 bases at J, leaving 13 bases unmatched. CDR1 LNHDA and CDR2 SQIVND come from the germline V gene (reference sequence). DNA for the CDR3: TGTGCCAGTAGCAAATTCGGGACTAGCGGAGGAGACACAGATACGCAGTATTTT. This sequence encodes CASSKFGTSGGDTDTQYF. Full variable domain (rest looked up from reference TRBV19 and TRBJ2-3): DGGITQSPKYLFRKEGQNVTLSCEQNLNHDAMYWYRQDPGQGLRLIYYSQIVNDFQKGDIAEGYSVSREKKESFPLTVTSAQKNPTAFYLCASSKFGTSGGDTDTQYFGPGTRLTVL.

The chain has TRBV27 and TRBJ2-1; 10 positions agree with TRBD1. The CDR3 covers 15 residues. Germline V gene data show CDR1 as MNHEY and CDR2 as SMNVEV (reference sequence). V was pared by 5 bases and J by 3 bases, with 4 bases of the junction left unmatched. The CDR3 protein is CASSDRDRGYNEQFF. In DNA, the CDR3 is TGTGCCAGCAGTGATAGGGACAGGGGCTACAATGAGCAGTTCTTC.

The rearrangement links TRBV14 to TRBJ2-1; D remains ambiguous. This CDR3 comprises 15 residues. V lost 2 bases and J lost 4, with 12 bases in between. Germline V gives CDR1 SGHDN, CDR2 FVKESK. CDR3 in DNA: TGTGCCAGCAGCCAATTGGACCGTCTATACAATGAGCAGTTCTTC. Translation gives CASSQLDRLYNEQFF.

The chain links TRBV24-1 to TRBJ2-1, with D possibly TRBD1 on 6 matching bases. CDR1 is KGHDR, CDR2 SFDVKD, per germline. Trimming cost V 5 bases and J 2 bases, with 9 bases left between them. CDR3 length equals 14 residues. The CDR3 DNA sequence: TGTGCCACCAGTGGCGAGGGGGCCTACAATGAGCAGTTCTTC. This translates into CATSGEGAYNEQFF.

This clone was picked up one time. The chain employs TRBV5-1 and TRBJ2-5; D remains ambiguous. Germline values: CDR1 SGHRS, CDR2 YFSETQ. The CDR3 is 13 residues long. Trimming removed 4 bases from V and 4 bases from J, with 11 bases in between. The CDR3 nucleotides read TGCGCCAGCAGCATTGGAACCCGAGAGACCCAGTACTTC. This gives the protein CASSIGTRETQYF.

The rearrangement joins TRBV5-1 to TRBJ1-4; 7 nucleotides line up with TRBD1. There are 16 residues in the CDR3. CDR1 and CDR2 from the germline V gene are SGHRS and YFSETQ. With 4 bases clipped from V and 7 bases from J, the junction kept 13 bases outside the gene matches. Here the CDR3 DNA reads TGCGCCAGCAGCGACTGGGACAGCGCCCTAGGTGAAAAACTGTTTTTT. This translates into CASSDWDSALGEKLFF.

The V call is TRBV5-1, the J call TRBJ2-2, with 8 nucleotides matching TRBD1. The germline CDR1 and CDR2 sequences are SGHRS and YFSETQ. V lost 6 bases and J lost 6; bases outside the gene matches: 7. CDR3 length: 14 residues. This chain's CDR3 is CASIPDRAAGELFF. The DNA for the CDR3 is TGCGCCAGCATCCCGGACAGGGCAGCCGGGGAGCTGTTTTTT.

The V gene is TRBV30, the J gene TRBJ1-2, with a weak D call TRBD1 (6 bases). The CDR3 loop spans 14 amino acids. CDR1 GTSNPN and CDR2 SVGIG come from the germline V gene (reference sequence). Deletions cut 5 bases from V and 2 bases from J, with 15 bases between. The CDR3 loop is CAWGTGQPNYGYTF. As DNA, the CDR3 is TGTGCCTGGGGAACCGGACAGCCAAACTATGGCTACACCTTC. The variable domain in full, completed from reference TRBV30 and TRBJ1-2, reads SQTIHQWPATLVQPVGSPLSLECTVEGTSNPNLYWYRQAAGRGLQLLFYSVGIGQISSEVPQNLSASRPQDRQFILSSKKLLLSDSGFYLCAWGTGQPNYGYTFGSGTRLTVV.

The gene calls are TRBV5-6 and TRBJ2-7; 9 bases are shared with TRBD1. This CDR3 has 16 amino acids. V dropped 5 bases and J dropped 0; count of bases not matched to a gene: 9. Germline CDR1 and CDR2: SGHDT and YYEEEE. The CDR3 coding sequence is TGTGCCAGCAGGACCGACAGGGGGACCCACTCCTACGAGCAGTACTTC. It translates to CASRTDRGTHSYEQYF. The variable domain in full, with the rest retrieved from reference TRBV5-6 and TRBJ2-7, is DAGVTQSPTHLIKTRGQQVTLRCSPKSGHDTVSWYQQALGQGPQFIFQYYEEEERQRGNFPDRFSGHQFPNYSSELNVNALLLGDSALYLCASRTDRGTHSYEQYFGPGTRLTVT.

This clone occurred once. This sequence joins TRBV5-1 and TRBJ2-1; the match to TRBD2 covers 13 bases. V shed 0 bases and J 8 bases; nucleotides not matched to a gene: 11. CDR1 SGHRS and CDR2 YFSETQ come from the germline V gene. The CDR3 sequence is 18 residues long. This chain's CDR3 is CASSLVGLAGVVRDEQFF. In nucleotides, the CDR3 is TGCGCCAGCAGCTTGGTAGGACTAGCGGGAGTTGTTCGAGATGAGCAGTTCTTC. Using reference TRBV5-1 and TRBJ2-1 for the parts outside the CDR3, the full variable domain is KAGVTQTPRYLIKTRGQQVTLSCSPISGHRSVSWYQQTPGQGLQFLFEYFSETQRNKGNFPGRFSGRQFSNSRSEMNVSTLELGDSALYLCASSLVGLAGVVRDEQFFGPGTRLTVL.

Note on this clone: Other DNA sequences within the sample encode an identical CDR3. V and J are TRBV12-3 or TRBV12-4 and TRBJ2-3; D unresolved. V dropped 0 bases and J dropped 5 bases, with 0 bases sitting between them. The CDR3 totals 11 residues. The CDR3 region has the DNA TGTGCCAGCAGTTTAGCAGATACGCAGTATTTT. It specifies CASSLADTQYF.

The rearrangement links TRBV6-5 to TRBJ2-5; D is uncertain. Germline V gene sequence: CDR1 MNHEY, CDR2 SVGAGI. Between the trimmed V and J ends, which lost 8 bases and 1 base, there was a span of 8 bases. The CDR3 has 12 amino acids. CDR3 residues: CASRTIQETQYF. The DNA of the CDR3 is TGTGCCAGCCGTACGATCCAAGAGACCCAGTACTTC.

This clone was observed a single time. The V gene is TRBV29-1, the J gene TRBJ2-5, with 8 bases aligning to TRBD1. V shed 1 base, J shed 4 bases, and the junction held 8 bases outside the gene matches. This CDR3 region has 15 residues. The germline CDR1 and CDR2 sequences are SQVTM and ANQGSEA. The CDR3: CSVEGVQGAGETQYF. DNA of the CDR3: TGCAGCGTTGAAGGGGTCCAGGGGGCGGGAGAGACCCAGTACTTC.

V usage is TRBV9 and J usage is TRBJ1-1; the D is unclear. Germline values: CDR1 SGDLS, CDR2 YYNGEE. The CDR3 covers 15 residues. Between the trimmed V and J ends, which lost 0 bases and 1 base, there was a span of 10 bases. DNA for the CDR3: TGTGCCAGCAGCGTAGATCCGTTTACGAACACTGAAGCTTTCTTT. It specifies CASSVDPFTNTEAFF.

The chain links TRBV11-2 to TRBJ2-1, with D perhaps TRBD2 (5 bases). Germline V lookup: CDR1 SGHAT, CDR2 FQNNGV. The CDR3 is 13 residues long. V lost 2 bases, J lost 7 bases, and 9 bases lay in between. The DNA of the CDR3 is TGTGCCAGCAGCTTAAACCGCGGGAATGAGCAGTTCTTC. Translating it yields CASSLNRGNEQFF.

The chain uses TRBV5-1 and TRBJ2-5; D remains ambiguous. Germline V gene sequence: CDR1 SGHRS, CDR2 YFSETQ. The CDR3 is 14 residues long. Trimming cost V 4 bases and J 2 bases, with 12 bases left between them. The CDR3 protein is CASSPTTAQETQYF. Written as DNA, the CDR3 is TGCGCCAGCAGCCCAACGACGGCACAAGAGACCCAGTACTTC.

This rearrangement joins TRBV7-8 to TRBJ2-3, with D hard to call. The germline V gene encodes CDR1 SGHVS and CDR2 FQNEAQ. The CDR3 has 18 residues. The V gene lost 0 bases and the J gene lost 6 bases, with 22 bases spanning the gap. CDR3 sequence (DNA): TGTGCCAGCAGCTTAGCGCTAGTGGCCCGCAGGTTCCCGGATACGCAGTATTTT. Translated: CASSLALVARRFPDTQYF.

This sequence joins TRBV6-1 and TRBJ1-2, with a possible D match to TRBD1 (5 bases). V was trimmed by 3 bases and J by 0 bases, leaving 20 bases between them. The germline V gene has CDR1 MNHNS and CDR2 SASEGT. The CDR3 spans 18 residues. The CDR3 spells CASSDPVGVRGSNYGYTF. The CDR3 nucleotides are TGTGCCAGCAGTGATCCTGTAGGCGTGAGGGGTTCTAACTATGGCTACACCTTC.

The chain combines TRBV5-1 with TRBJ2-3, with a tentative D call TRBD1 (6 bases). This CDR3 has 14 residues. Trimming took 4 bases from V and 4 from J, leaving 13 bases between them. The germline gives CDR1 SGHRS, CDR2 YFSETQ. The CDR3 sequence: CASSTRGKSDTQYF. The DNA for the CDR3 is TGCGCCAGCAGCACGAGGGGGAAATCAGATACGCAGTATTTT. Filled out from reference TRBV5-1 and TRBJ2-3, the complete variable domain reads KAGVTQTPRYLIKTRGQQVTLSCSPISGHRSVSWYQQTPGQGLQFLFEYFSETQRNKGNFPGRFSGRQFSNSRSEMNVSTLELGDSALYLCASSTRGKSDTQYFGPGTRLTVL.

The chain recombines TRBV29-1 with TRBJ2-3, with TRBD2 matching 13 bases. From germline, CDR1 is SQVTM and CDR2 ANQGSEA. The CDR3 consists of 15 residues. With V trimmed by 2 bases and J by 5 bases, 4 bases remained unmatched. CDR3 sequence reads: CSVETSGRARDTQYF. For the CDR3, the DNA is TGCAGCGTTGAAACTAGCGGGAGGGCTAGAGATACGCAGTATTTT.

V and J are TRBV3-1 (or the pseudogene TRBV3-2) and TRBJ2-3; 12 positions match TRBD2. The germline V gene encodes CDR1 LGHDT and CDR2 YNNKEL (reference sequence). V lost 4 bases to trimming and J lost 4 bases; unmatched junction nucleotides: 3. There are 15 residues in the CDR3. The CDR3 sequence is CASSPSGRAPDTQYF. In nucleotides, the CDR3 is TGTGCCAGCAGCCCTAGCGGGAGGGCCCCAGATACGCAGTATTTT.

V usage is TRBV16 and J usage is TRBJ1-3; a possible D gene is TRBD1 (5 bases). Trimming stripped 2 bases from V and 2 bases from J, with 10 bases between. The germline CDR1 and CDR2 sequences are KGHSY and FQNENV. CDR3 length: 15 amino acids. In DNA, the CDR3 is TGTGCCAGCAGCCAAGGGCCAGGGCCTGGAAACACCATATATTTT. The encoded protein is CASSQGPGPGNTIYF.